This T cell receptor beta chain stems from a study of neoadjuvant anti-PD-1 for oral cavity cancer. Survey sequencing of tumors mostly used 4 to 5 ug DNA, two replicates. Clones were read by immunoSEQ multiplex PCR, and TCRdb kept only the in-frame ones, dropping some. The sample consists of roughly 10,000 clones, over 40% of them appearing once. About this clone: What it binds is not known.

The germline V gene has CDR1 SGHTA and CDR2 FQGNSA. The CDR3 extends over 15 amino acids. V shed 4 bases and J 4 bases; nucleotides not matched to a gene: 6. General study findings and limits: TCR analyses covered only three patients per response group.

The receptor was isolated from a person aged 40 to 85 with oral cavity squamous cell carcinoma. Source: tumor tissue, taken before nivolumab (anti-PD-1) treatment. The V and J genes are TRBV7-2 and TRBJ2-1, with 8 nucleotides matching TRBD2. The CDR3 sequence: CASSYTIAGYNEQFF. CDR3 DNA sequence: TGTGCCAGCAGCTATACGATAGCGGGGTACAATGAGCAGTTCTTC.